Presented here are 7 T cell receptor beta chains from one specimen sequenced in a study of early T cells in non-severe SARS-CoV-2 infection. TCRdb reprocessed the 5' RACE reads via MiXCR and lists one record per CDR3 protein. The sample includes about 60,000 distinct CDR3 sequences, more than 8.5% of them seen just once. Material: whole blood. The receptors shown here come from an adult who was a healthcare worker with PCR-confirmed SARS-CoV-2 infection or an uninfected control (not recorded which).

This clonotype was seen once. The rearrangement links TRBV6-5 to TRBJ1-2; unclear D gene. CDR1 and CDR2 (germline): MNHEY, SVGAGI. The CDR3 is 12 residues long. Deletions cut 6 bases from V and 4 bases from J, with 9 bases between. In nucleotides, the CDR3 is TGTGCCAGCAGCAGCAGGCCCTATGGCTACACCTTC. This codes for CASSSRPYGYTF.

This clonotype was counted many times. The chain couples TRBV28 to TRBJ2-1; possibly TRBD2 for D (5 bases). CDR1 is MDHEN, CDR2 SYDVKM, per germline. Trimming removed 6 bases from V and 0 bases from J, with 12 bases in between. CDR3 size: 15 residues. The CDR3 DNA reads TGTGCCAGCAGCCGATCGGGGAGCTCCTACAATGAGCAGTTCTTC. It translates to CASSRSGSSYNEQFF.

At least ten counts were recorded for this clonotype. The gene calls are TRBV20-1 and TRBJ1-1, with D tentatively TRBD1 (6 bases). The CDR3 consists of 15 residues. Trimming shortened V by 2 bases and J by 1 base, and 14 bases separated the two germline ends. Germline lookup yields CDR1 DFQATT and CDR2 SNEGSKA (reference sequence). The CDR3 sequence is CSARPDSNRNTEAFF. In DNA form, the CDR3 reads TGCAGTGCTAGACCGGACAGTAACAGGAACACTGAAGCTTTCTTT.

This clonotype showed up just a few times. The chain carries TRBV6-5 and TRBJ1-1; possibly TRBD1 for D (6 bases). The CDR3 is 13 amino acids. The ends were cut back, 4 bases at V and 7 bases at J, with 13 bases in the middle. Germline V CDR1 and CDR2: MNHEY, SVGAGI. In nucleotides, the CDR3 is TGTGCCAGCAGTTCTACAGGGATCGTTGAAGCTTTCTTT. Encoded protein: CASSSTGIVEAFF.

In the case of this clonotype: A read error is likely, as this CDR3 ends without the conserved phenylalanine or tryptophan. The V and J genes are TRBV7-2 and TRBJ2-7, with 7 bases fitting TRBD1. Germline V gene sequence: CDR1 SGHTA, CDR2 FQGNSA. The ends lost 3 bases at V and 6 bases at J; junction bases unmatched: 8. The CDR3 totals 14 residues. This CDR3 is CASSFTGTVAEQYS. CDR3 nucleotide sequence: TGTGCCAGCAGCTTTACCGGGACAGTAGCCGAGCAGTACTCC.

This rearrangement joins TRBV1 to TRBJ2-2; TRBD2 reflects the table's D call only, with no check against the DNA. TRBV1 is a known pseudogene. There are 16 residues in the CDR3. The CDR3 coding sequence is TGCACCAGCGGTTCTCCAGCGGGAGAGGTATACGGGGAGCTGTTTTTT. The encoded protein is CTSGSPAGEVYGELFF.

This clonotype was recorded many times. This chain joins TRBV20-1 and TRBJ1-1; 8 bases align to TRBD1. CDR1 and CDR2 from the germline V gene are DFQATT and SNEGSKA (reference sequence). The CDR3 is 14 amino acids. V lost 3 bases, J lost 4 bases, and 7 bases stayed unmatched. The CDR3 loop is CSASQGARSTEAFF. The CDR3 nucleotides read TGCAGTGCTAGCCAGGGGGCGCGGAGCACTGAAGCTTTCTTT.